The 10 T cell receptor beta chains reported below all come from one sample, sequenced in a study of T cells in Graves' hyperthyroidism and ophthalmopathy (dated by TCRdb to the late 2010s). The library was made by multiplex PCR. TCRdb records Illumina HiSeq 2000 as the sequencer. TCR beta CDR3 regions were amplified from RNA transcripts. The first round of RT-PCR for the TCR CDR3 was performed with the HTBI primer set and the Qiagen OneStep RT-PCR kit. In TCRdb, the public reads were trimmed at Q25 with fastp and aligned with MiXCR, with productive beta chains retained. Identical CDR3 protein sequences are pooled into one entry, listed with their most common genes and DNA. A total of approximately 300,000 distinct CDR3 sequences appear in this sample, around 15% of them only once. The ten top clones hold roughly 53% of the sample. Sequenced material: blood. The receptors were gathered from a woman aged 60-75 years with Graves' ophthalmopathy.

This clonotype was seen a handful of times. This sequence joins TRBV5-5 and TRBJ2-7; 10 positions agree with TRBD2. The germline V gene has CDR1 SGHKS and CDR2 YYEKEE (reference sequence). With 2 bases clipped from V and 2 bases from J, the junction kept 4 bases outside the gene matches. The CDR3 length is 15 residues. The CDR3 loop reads CASSFQAGGAYEQYF. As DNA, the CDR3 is TGTGCCAGCAGCTTCCAAGCGGGGGGGGCCTACGAGCAGTACTTC.

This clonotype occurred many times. CDR3 in amino acids: CSAVERAGNFYEQYF. CDR3 nucleotides: TGCAGTGCTGTCGAGCGAGCGGGCAACTTCTACGAGCAGTACTTC. The chain uses TRBV20-1 and TRBJ2-7; possibly TRBD2 for D (6 bases). The CDR3 totals 15 residues. Trimming cost V 5 bases and J 3 bases, with 20 bases left between them. CDR1 and CDR2 (germline): DFQATT, SNEGSKA (reference sequence).

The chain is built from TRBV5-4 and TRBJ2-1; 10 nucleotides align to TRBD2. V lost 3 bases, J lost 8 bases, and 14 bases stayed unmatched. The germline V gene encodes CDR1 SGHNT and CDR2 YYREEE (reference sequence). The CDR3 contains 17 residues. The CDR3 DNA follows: TGTGCCAGCAGCTCGTACGGTGGACTAGCGGATGGGGATGAGCAGTTCTTC. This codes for CASSSYGGLADGDEQFF.

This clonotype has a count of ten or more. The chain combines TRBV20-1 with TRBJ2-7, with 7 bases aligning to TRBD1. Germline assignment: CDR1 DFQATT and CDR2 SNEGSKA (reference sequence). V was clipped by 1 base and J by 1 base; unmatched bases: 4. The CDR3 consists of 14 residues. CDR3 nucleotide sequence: TGCAGTGCTAGAGGGGAACAGGGGTCCTACGAGCAGTACTTC. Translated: CSARGEQGSYEQYF.

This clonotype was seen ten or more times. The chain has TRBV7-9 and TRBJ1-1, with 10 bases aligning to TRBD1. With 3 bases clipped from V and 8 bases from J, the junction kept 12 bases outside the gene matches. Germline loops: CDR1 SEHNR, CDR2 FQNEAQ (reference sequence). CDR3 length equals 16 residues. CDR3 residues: CASSFNRDRGAPEAFF. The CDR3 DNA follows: TGTGCCAGCAGCTTCAACCGGGACAGGGGAGCCCCCGAAGCTTTCTTT.

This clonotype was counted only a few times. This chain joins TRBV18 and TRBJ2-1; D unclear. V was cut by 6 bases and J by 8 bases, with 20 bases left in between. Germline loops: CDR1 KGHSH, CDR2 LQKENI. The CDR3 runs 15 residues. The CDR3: CASSPTDNPFDEQFF. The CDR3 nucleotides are TGTGCCAGCTCCCCCACAGATAACCCATTTGATGAGCAGTTCTTC.

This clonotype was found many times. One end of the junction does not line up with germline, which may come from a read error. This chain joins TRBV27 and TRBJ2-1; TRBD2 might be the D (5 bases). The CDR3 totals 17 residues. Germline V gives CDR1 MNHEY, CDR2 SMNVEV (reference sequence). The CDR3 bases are TGTGCCAGCAGTTCTTTTTCTTTACCTAGCTCCTCCAATGAGCAGTTCTTC. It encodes CASSSFSLPSSSNEQFF.

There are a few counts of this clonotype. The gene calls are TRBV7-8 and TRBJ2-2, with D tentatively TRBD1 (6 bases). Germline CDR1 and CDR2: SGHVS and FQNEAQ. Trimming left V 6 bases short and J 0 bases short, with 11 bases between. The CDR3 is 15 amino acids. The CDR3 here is CASSRQVTNTGELFF. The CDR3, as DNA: TGTGCCAGCAGTCGACAGGTTACGAACACCGGGGAGCTGTTTTTT. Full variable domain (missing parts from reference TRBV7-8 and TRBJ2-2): GAGVSQSPRYKVAKRGQDVALRCDPISGHVSLFWYQQALGQGPEFLTYFQNEAQLDKSGLPSDRFFAERPEGSVSTLKIQRTQQEDSAVYLCASSRQVTNTGELFFGEGSRLTVL.

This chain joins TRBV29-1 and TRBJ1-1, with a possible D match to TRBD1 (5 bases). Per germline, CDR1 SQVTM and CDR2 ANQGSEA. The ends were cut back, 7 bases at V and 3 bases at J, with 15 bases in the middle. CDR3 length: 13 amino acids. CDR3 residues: CSGLGRQDTEAFF. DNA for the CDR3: TGCAGCGGACTGGGACGGCAGGACACTGAAGCTTTCTTT. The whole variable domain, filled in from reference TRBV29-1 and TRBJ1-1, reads SAVISQKPSRDICQRGTSLTIQCQVDSQVTMMFWYRQQPGQSLTLIATANQGSEATYESGFVIDKFPISRPNLTFSTLTVSNMSPEDSSIYLCSGLGRQDTEAFFGQGTRLTVV.

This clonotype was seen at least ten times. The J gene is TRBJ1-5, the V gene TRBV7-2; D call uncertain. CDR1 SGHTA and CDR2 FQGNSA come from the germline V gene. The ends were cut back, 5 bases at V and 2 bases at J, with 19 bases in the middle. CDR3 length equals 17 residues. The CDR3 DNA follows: TGTGCCAGCAGCCGTCTCGGTACACTCGGGGGCAATCAGCCCCAGCATTTT. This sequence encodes CASSRLGTLGGNQPQHF.